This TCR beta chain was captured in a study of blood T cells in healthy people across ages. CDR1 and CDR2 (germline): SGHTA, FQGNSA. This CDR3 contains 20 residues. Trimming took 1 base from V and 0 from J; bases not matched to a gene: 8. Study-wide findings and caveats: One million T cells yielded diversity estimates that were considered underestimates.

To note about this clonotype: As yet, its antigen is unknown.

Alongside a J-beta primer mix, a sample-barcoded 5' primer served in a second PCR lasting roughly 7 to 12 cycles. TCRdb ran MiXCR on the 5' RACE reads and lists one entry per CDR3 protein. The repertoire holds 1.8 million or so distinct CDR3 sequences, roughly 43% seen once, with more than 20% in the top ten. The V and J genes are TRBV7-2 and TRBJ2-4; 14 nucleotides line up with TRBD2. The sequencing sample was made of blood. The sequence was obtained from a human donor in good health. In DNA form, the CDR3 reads TGTGCCAGCAGCTTAGAGGACGGACTAGCGGGGGGCCTAGCCAAAAACATTCAGTACTTC. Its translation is CASSLEDGLAGGLAKNIQYF. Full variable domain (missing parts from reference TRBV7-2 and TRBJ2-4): GAGVSQSPSNKVTEKGKDVELRCDPISGHTALYWYRQSLGQGLEFLIYFQGNSAPDKSGLPSDRFSAERTGGSVSTLTIQRTQQEDSAVYLCASSLEDGLAGGLAKNIQYFGAGTRLSVL.